This TCR beta chain was observed in a study of OX40 agonist ivuxolimab in advanced cancers. About the study: Dose-escalation patients were diagnosed with hepatocellular carcinoma, melanoma, renal cell cancer or head and neck cancer.

Study results and limitations: Some nonresponders additionally presented with little normalized T-cell clonal expansion. Not determined was the antigen specificity of the expanded peripheral T cells.

Autoimmune disease history or systemic immunosuppression led to patient exclusion. Libraries were prepared by immunoSEQ multiplex PCR; TCRdb keeps only in-frame clonotypes and omits some of them. The sample comprises about 21,000 clones, approximately 83% of which are singletons, and 20% to 25% rests with the top ten. The length of the CDR3 is 19 residues. V was pared by 2 bases and J by 4 bases, with 10 bases of the junction left unmatched. Germline CDR1 is MGHRA and CDR2 is YSYEKL. Remarks on this clone: Its antigen is unknown.

This receptor was obtained from an adult with an advanced solid tumor such as melanoma, head and neck, liver or kidney cancer. The chain uses TRBV4-1 and TRBJ2-2; TRBD2 matches at 13 bases. The material was CD4+ or CD8+ T cells sorted from blood, obtained in a trial of the OX40 agonist ivuxolimab. The CDR3 nucleotides are TGCGCCAGCAGCCAACTTGTTGGACTAGCGGGAGCTCCCACCGGGGAGCTGTTTTTT. Translated: CASSQLVGLAGAPTGELFF.